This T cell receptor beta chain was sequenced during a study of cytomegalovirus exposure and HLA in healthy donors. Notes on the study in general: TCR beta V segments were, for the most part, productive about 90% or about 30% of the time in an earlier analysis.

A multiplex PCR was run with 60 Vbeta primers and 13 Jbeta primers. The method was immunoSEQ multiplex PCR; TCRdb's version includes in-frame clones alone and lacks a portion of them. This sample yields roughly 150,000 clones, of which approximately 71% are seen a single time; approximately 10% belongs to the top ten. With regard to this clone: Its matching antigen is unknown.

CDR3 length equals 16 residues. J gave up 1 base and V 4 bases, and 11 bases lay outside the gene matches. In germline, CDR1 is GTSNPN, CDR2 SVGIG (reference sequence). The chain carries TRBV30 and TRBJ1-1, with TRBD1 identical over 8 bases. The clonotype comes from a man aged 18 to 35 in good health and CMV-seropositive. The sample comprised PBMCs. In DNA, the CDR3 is TGTGCCTGGACCCGCAGATGGACAGGGAAGAACACTGAAGCTTTCTTT. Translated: CAWTRRWTGKNTEAFF.